This entry lists 32 T cell receptor beta chains sequenced from one sample in a study of CD8 T cells in Susac syndrome. An amount of RNA that ranged from about 0.45 to 1 ug was reverse transcribed with random hexamers. One entry per CDR3 protein, called by TCRdb with MiXCR from the immunoSEQ multiplex PCR reads. The sample holds some 150,000 distinct CDR3 sequences; about 94% are singletons and the top ten take 0.25% to 0.3%. What was sequenced was CD8+ T cells from PBMCs. The receptors were sampled from a human donor in good health.

V and J are TRBV20-1 and TRBJ2-3, with D unclear. Germline V lookup: CDR1 DFQATT, CDR2 SNEGSKA (reference sequence). The CDR3 contains 11 residues. CDR3 residues: CSTTLGDTQYF. The CDR3 nucleotides read TGCAGCACCACTTTGGGAGATACGCAGTATTTT.

The DNA of the CDR3 is TGCAGTGCTATCGGGGCATACAATGAGCAGTTCTTC. This encodes CSAIGAYNEQFF. The chain links TRBV20-1 to TRBJ2-1; D could derive from TRBD1 or TRBD2 (5 bases each). Germline V gives CDR1 DFQATT, CDR2 SNEGSKA (reference sequence). The V and J ends lost 4 bases and 4 bases respectively, with 8 bases between them. The CDR3 runs 12 residues.

This chain connects TRBV3-1 to TRBJ2-5; 8 bases align to TRBD2. CDR3 length equals 15 residues. In germline, CDR1 is LGHDT, CDR2 YNNKEL (reference sequence). The V and J ends lost 4 bases and 1 base, in that order; junction bases with no gene match: 5. The CDR3 nucleotides are TGTGCCAGCAGCCGGAATAGCGGGGCCCAAGAGACCCAGTACTTC. It codes for CASSRNSGAQETQYF.

The J gene is TRBJ2-1, the V gene TRBV5-1; TRBD1 agrees at 8 bases. The length of the CDR3 is 14 residues. J was trimmed by 10 bases and V by 0 bases; bases with no gene match: 6. The germline V gene encodes CDR1 SGHRS and CDR2 YFSETQ. CDR3 residues: CASSLAFRGQEQFF. The CDR3 DNA sequence: TGCGCCAGCAGCTTGGCCTTCAGGGGGCAAGAGCAGTTCTTC.

This sequence joins TRBV27 and TRBJ2-4; no reliable D call. This CDR3 has 13 amino acids. Deletions cut 0 bases from V and 6 bases from J, with 6 bases between. Per germline, CDR1 MNHEY and CDR2 SMNVEV (reference sequence). DNA for the CDR3: TGTGCCAGCAGTTTATCGCAGATAAACATTCAGTACTTC. Amino acids: CASSLSQINIQYF.

The chain links TRBV14 to TRBJ2-7, with 7 bases fitting TRBD2. The CDR3 length is 15 residues. Germline V lookup: CDR1 SGHDN, CDR2 FVKESK. After removal of 1 base from V and 5 bases from J, the junction contained 8 bases not matched to a gene. The CDR3 protein is CASSQGWREIHEQYF. The CDR3 DNA is TGTGCCAGCAGCCAAGGGTGGCGGGAGATCCACGAGCAGTACTTC. Based on the CDR3 plus reference TRBV14 and TRBJ2-7, the full variable domain is EAGVTQFPSHSVIEKGQTVTLRCDPISGHDNLYWYRRVMGKEIKFLLHFVKESKQDESGMPNNRFLAERTGGTYSTLKVQPAELEDSGVYFCASSQGWREIHEQYFGPGTRLTVT.

The chain couples TRBV30 to TRBJ2-7; 12 bases are shared with TRBD2. V lost 4 bases, J lost 4 bases, and 11 bases stayed unmatched. Germline V gene sequence: CDR1 GTSNPN, CDR2 SVGIG (reference sequence). The CDR3 extends over 16 amino acids. Here the CDR3 DNA reads TGTGCCTGGAAGGCGAGTTGGGGACTAGCGGGTTACGAGCAGTACTTC. Translation gives CAWKASWGLAGYEQYF.

J is TRBJ2-2 and V is TRBV6-5; D not resolved. Germline V gene sequence: CDR1 MNHEY, CDR2 SVGAGI. V lost 8 bases and J 4 bases, leaving 5 bases between the germline ends. This CDR3 is 11 amino acids long. DNA for the CDR3: TGTGCCAGCGGGGTCACCGGGGAGCTGTTTTTT. Its protein product is CASGVTGELFF.

The chain uses TRBV4-2 and TRBJ2-5, with D possibly called TRBD1 or TRBD2 (5 bases each). Germline V CDR1 and CDR2: LGHNA, YNFKEQ. CDR3 length equals 18 residues. V was clipped by 0 bases and J by 3 bases, with 20 bases between them. CDR3 sequence: CASSQDSVSGLGEETQYF. In nucleotides, the CDR3 is TGTGCCAGCAGCCAAGATAGTGTTTCGGGGCTGGGGGAAGAGACCCAGTACTTC.

The chain carries TRBV29-1 and TRBJ1-2, with 8 positions matching TRBD1. The V segment lost 6 bases and the J segment 6 bases; nucleotides outside the gene matches: 3. Germline V gene sequence: CDR1 SQVTM, CDR2 ANQGSEA. The CDR3 extends over 11 amino acids. The CDR3 coding sequence is TGCAGCGTGCAGGGGGCTCATGGCTACACCTTC. Its protein product is CSVQGAHGYTF.

The chain is built from TRBV6-2 or TRBV6-3 and TRBJ1-5; D gene ambiguous. CDR3 length: 11 amino acids. V gave up 8 bases and J gave up 7 bases, with 9 bases separating them. Germline CDR1 reads MNHEY; CDR2 reads SVGEGT. CDR3 sequence reads: CASGMIQPQHF. CDR3 in DNA: TGTGCCAGCGGTATGATACAGCCCCAGCATTTT.

The chain recombines TRBV9 with TRBJ2-5, with 7 bases identical to TRBD1. This CDR3 contains 16 residues. Germline values: CDR1 SGDLS, CDR2 YYNGEE. J gave up 1 base and V 3 bases, and 9 bases lay outside the gene matches. CDR3 protein: CASSATGTDIQETQYF. The CDR3 DNA reads TGTGCCAGCAGCGCCACCGGGACAGACATCCAAGAGACCCAGTACTTC.

The genes are TRBV30 and TRBJ2-1; 9 nucleotides match TRBD1. CDR1 GTSNPN and CDR2 SVGIG come from the germline V gene (reference sequence). This CDR3 has 15 amino acids. J lost 5 bases, V lost 4 bases, and 9 bases had no gene match. The CDR3 DNA reads TGTGCCTGGATGAGGGGACAGGGAATAAACAATGAGCAGTTCTTC. Residues: CAWMRGQGINNEQFF.

The J gene is TRBJ1-2, the V gene TRBV9, with 8 positions matching TRBD1. The CDR3 length is 14 residues. The ends lost 4 bases at V and 8 bases at J; junction bases unmatched: 10. Germline loops: CDR1 SGDLS, CDR2 YYNGEE. The CDR3 coding sequence is TGTGCCAGCAGCCCGAGTGACAGGGGCTTCGGCTACACCTTC. Translated: CASSPSDRGFGYTF.

This clonotype was recorded only once. V and J are TRBV28 and TRBJ1-1; 7 bases map to TRBD1. From germline, CDR1 is MDHEN and CDR2 SYDVKM. V lost 4 bases to trimming and J lost 1 base; unmatched junction nucleotides: 6. The CDR3 contains 15 residues. CDR3 bases: TGTGCCAGCAGTTCCCGGACAGGAGCGAACACTGAAGCTTTCTTT. It yields the protein CASSSRTGANTEAFF.

V usage is TRBV29-1 and J usage is TRBJ1-1; D is unclear. The CDR3 loop spans 12 amino acids. Trimming stripped 4 bases from V and 0 bases from J, with 6 bases between. In germline, CDR1 is SQVTM, CDR2 ANQGSEA. The CDR3 reads CSVVALNTEAFF. The CDR3 DNA is TGCAGCGTTGTTGCCTTGAACACTGAAGCTTTCTTT.

This clonotype was seen a single time. In nucleotides, the CDR3 is TGTGCCAGCAGCTTGACAGACAATGAGCAGTTCTTC. Residues: CASSLTDNEQFF. This chain uses TRBV7-6 with TRBJ2-1; perhaps TRBD1 as D (5 bases). V lost 3 bases and J 5 bases, leaving 5 bases between the germline ends. CDR3 size: 12 residues. Germline values: CDR1 SGHVS, CDR2 FNYEAQ.

This clonotype was found once. This rearrangement joins TRBV9 to TRBJ2-1; D might be TRBD1 (6 bases). Trimming pared 3 bases from V and 8 bases from J, leaving 12 bases between. The CDR3 is made up of 13 amino acids. CDR1 and CDR2 (germline): SGDLS, YYNGEE. DNA of the CDR3: TGTGCCAGCAGCGGGACAGCCGTCCATGAGCAGTTCTTC. Translating it yields CASSGTAVHEQFF.

The V and J genes are TRBV7-9 and TRBJ2-1; no definite D call. Germline CDR1 and CDR2: SEHNR and FQNEAQ (reference sequence). Trimming shortened V by 6 bases and J by 4 bases, and 13 bases separated the two germline ends. The CDR3 spans 14 residues. The CDR3 nucleotides are TGTGCCAGCAGTCACGAGATGGGGTACAATGAGCAGTTCTTC. Translating it yields CASSHEMGYNEQFF.

The V and J genes are TRBV13 and TRBJ1-1; D gene uncertain. This CDR3 has 14 residues. Trimming took off 1 base at V and 3 bases at J, with 9 bases between the two ends. Germline-derived CDR1 and CDR2 are PRHDT and FYEKMQ (reference sequence). In nucleotides, the CDR3 is TGTGCCAGCAGCTTAGAGCCCCGGGACACTGAAGCTTTCTTT. This translates into CASSLEPRDTEAFF.

CDR3 loop: CASSFTANTEAFF. The CDR3 bases are TGTGCCAGCAGTTTCACAGCGAACACTGAAGCTTTCTTT. The J gene is TRBJ1-1, the V gene TRBV27; D call uncertain. This CDR3 is 13 amino acids long. The ends were cut back, 3 bases at V and 1 base at J, with 6 bases in the middle. Germline loops: CDR1 MNHEY, CDR2 SMNVEV (reference sequence).

J is TRBJ2-2 and V is TRBV6-1, with TRBD2 matching over 12 bases. Per germline, CDR1 MNHNS and CDR2 SASEGT. V lost 3 bases, J lost 2 bases, and 1 base stayed unmatched. The length of the CDR3 is 16 residues. CDR3 coding DNA: TGTGCCAGCAGTGAGACTAGCGGGAGTAACACCGGGGAGCTGTTTTTT. Translating gives CASSETSGSNTGELFF.

The genes are TRBV9 and TRBJ2-1, with D perhaps matching TRBD1 or TRBD2 (5 bases each). The V end lost 0 bases, the J end lost 8 bases, and 15 bases lay between the germline ends. CDR1 is SGDLS and CDR2 is YYNGEE in the germline V gene. The CDR3 is 15 residues long. CDR3 in amino acids: CASSVGSGPPDEQFF. CDR3 DNA: TGTGCCAGCAGCGTAGGGTCGGGGCCTCCTGATGAGCAGTTCTTC.

The chain combines TRBV7-9 with TRBJ2-1; D gene unclear. Germline-derived CDR1 and CDR2 are SEHNR and FQNEAQ (reference sequence). Trimming shortened V by 3 bases and J by 10 bases, and 7 bases separated the two germline ends. The CDR3 consists of 11 residues. Here the CDR3 reads CASSLHTEQFF. In DNA, the CDR3 is TGTGCCAGCAGCTTGCATACCGAGCAGTTCTTC.

This clonotype was picked up one time. The chain is built from TRBV28 and TRBJ2-7; D is undetermined. The CDR3 sequence is 12 residues long. The ends were cut back, 2 bases at V and 5 bases at J, with 7 bases in the middle. Germline loops: CDR1 MDHEN, CDR2 SYDVKM. Here the CDR3 reads CASSLGVNEQYF. The CDR3 DNA is TGTGCCAGCAGTTTAGGGGTTAACGAGCAGTACTTC.

The V call is TRBV27, the J call TRBJ1-2; D remains unclear. Germline CDR1 reads MNHEY; CDR2 reads SMNVEV (reference sequence). This CDR3 region has 14 residues. V was pared by 1 base and J by 2 bases, with 8 bases between. CDR3 sequence: CASSLLPQNYGYTF. CDR3 nucleotides: TGTGCCAGCAGTTTATTACCACAGAACTATGGCTACACCTTC.

The chain recombines TRBV5-4 with TRBJ2-1; D is uncertain. The CDR3 totals 12 residues. Per germline, CDR1 SGHNT and CDR2 YYREEE (reference sequence). V was trimmed by 4 bases and J by 6 bases, leaving 8 bases between them. CDR3 protein: CASSPVANEQFF. The CDR3 nucleotides read TGTGCCAGCAGCCCCGTCGCCAATGAGCAGTTCTTC.

The rearrangement uses TRBV20-1 and TRBJ2-1, with D possibly matching TRBD2 (5 bases). The germline V and J ends were trimmed by 0 bases and 10 bases, with 16 bases remaining between them. Germline V lookup: CDR1 DFQATT, CDR2 SNEGSKA (reference sequence). The CDR3 has 14 amino acids. The CDR3 nucleotides read TGCAGTGCTAGAGATCATCGAGGGTTAGGAGAGCAGTTCTTC. Translated: CSARDHRGLGEQFF.

This clonotype has only one observation. The rearrangement joins TRBV20-1 to TRBJ1-4; TRBD1 matches 8 bases. The germline V gene encodes CDR1 DFQATT and CDR2 SNEGSKA (reference sequence). The junction had 11 bases not matched to a gene; V was cut back by 0 bases and J by 8 bases. CDR3 size: 16 residues. The CDR3 bases are TGCAGTGCTAGAGAGCCCCAGACAGGGGAAGGCGAAAAACTGTTTTTT. This codes for CSAREPQTGEGEKLFF.

The chain recombines TRBV28 with TRBJ1-5; D is undetermined. The germline V gene encodes CDR1 MDHEN and CDR2 SYDVKM. Trimming took off 3 bases at V and 6 bases at J, with 6 bases between the two ends. There are 12 residues in the CDR3. The CDR3 here is CASSFVGQPQHF. Here the CDR3 DNA reads TGTGCCAGCAGTTTTGTAGGTCAGCCCCAGCATTTT.

The chain employs TRBV20-1 and TRBJ2-1; D is unclear. Trimming cost V 3 bases and J 0 bases, with 6 bases left between them. The CDR3 loop spans 13 amino acids. Germline V gene lookup returns CDR1 DFQATT and CDR2 SNEGSKA (reference sequence). DNA of the CDR3: TGCAGTGCTAGTTTACTCTCCTACAATGAGCAGTTCTTC. Residues: CSASLLSYNEQFF.

The chain has TRBV12-3 or TRBV12-4 and TRBJ2-7; tentatively, D is TRBD1 (6 bases). V was trimmed by 5 bases and J by 3 bases, leaving 11 bases between them. This CDR3 spans 13 amino acids. The CDR3 nucleotides read TGTGCCAGCAGTGCTGGACAGCTCTACGAGCAGTACTTC. It is translated as CASSAGQLYEQYF.